What follows are 5 T cell receptor beta chains derived from one specimen sequenced in a study of T cell responses to AZD1222 COVID-19 vaccine. Clones were sequenced by immunoSEQ multiplex PCR, and TCRdb holds only the in-frame ones, with some missing. The sample lists 150,000 to 200,000 clones, roughly nine tenths occurring once. This material consisted of peripheral blood, taken on day 0 of AZD1222 vaccination. These receptor sequences come from an adult in good health.

The genes are TRBV2 and TRBJ2-5, with D unclear. Germline V gives CDR1 SNHLY, CDR2 FYNNEI. The CDR3 totals 12 residues. V lost 6 bases to trimming and J lost 3 bases, with 8 bases between them. CDR3 residues: CASRGGKETQYF. The CDR3 nucleotides read TGTGCCAGCAGGGGCGGTAAAGAGACCCAGTACTTC.

The chain links TRBV5-4 to TRBJ2-7, with 8 bases that match TRBD1. Per the germline V gene, CDR1 is SGHNT and CDR2 is YYREEE (reference sequence). The ends lost 0 bases at V and 0 bases at J; junction bases unmatched: 5. This CDR3 contains 16 residues. DNA of the CDR3: TGTGCCAGCAGCTTGGCGGGACAGGTACCCTCCTACGAGCAGTACTTC. Protein sequence: CASSLAGQVPSYEQYF.

V usage is TRBV19 and J usage is TRBJ2-1, with 10 positions matching TRBD1. Per the germline V gene, CDR1 is LNHDA and CDR2 is SQIVND (reference sequence). The CDR3 contains 15 residues. V trimming: 5 bases; J trimming: 8 bases; junction bases outside the gene matches: 9. The DNA for the CDR3 is TGTGCCAGTAGTTACCGGGACAGGGGTTCATATGAGCAGTTCTTC. As protein: CASSYRDRGSYEQFF.

V and J are TRBV11-1 and TRBJ1-1, with D perhaps matching TRBD1 (5 bases). This CDR3 has 12 amino acids. Trimming removed 8 bases at V and 3 bases at J, with 10 bases between. The germline V gene has CDR1 SGHAT and CDR2 FQDESV (reference sequence). The CDR3 loop reads CASGRGDTEAFF. The DNA for the CDR3 is TGTGCCAGCGGCCGGGGCGACACTGAAGCTTTCTTT.

V and J are TRBV19 and TRBJ1-4; D is unresolved. Germline values: CDR1 LNHDA, CDR2 SQIVND (reference sequence). V lost 2 bases and J 11 bases, leaving 12 bases between the germline ends. The CDR3 contains 13 residues. DNA for the CDR3: TGTGCCAGTAGTATATACGTCACGACGAAACTGTTTTTT. The encoded protein is CASSIYVTTKLFF.